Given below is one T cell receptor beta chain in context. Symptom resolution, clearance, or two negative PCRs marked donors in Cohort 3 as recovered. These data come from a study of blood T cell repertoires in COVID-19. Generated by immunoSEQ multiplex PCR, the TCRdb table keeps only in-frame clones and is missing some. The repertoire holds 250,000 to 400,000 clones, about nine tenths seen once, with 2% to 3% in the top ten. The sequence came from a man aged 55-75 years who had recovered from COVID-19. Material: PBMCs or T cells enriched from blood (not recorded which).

The CDR3 DNA reads as TGTGCCAGCTCCACAGGAGCCGTTCAATCAACCTATGGCTACACCTTC. Translating gives CASSTGAVQSTYGYTF. This chain connects TRBV18 to TRBJ1-2, with TRBD1 as a possible D gene (5 bases). Per the germline V gene, CDR1 is KGHSH and CDR2 is LQKENI. V was trimmed by 6 bases and J by 4 bases, leaving 21 bases between them. The CDR3 consists of 16 residues.